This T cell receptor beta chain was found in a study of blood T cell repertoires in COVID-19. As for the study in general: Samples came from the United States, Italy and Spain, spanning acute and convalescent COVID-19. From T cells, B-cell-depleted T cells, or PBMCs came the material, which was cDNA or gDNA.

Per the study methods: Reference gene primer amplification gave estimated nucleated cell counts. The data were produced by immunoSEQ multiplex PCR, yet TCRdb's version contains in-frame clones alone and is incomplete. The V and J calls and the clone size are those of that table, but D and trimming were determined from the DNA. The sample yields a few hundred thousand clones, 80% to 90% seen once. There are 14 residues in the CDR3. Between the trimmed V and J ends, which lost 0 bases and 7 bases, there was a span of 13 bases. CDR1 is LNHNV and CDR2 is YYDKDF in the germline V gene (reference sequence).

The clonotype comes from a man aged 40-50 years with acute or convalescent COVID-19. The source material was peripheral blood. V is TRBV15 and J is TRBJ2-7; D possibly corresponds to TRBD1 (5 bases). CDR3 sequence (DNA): TGTGCCACCAGCAGAGATACAGGAACTGGTGAGCAGTACTTC. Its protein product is CATSRDTGTGEQYF.